The next 16 T cell receptor beta chains were all read from a single sample in a study of blood T cells in healthy people across ages. The second PCR ran about 6 to 11 cycles with a sample-barcoded 5' primer and J-beta primers. In TCRdb, the 5' RACE reads were re-called with MiXCR into one record per CDR3 protein. The sample holds hundreds of thousands of distinct CDR3 sequences, approximately 29% seen once. The source material was blood. These receptors were obtained from an elderly woman in good health.

This clonotype was found many times. The CDR3 loop reads CSARLTGGENTDTQYF. The CDR3 coding sequence is TGCAGTGCCAGATTGACAGGTGGGGAAAACACAGATACGCAGTATTTT. V usage is TRBV20-1 and J usage is TRBJ2-3; D perhaps matches TRBD1 (6 bases). V was pared by 6 bases and J by 2 bases, with 21 bases between. This CDR3 is 16 amino acids long. Germline CDR1 is DFQATT and CDR2 is SNEGSKA (reference sequence).

In this sample, this clonotype turned up many times. The rearrangement links TRBV28 to TRBJ2-1, with TRBD2 matching over 8 bases. CDR1 and CDR2 (germline): MDHEN, SYDVKM. V dropped 6 bases and J dropped 1; count of bases not matched to a gene: 8. The CDR3 sequence is 16 residues long. CDR3 sequence: CASSPGGGSSYNEQFF. The CDR3 DNA is TGTGCCAGCAGCCCGGGGGGGGGATCTTCCTACAATGAGCAGTTCTTC.

With respect to this clonotype: One base away lies a much larger clone, so this may be a sequencing read error. CDR3 nucleotide sequence: TGTGCCAGCAGCCCAGGGACTAGCCTCGGTGAGCAGTACTTC. Protein product: CASSPGTSLGEQYF. The chain carries TRBV7-2 and TRBJ2-7; 9 bases agree with TRBD2. Germline V CDR1 and CDR2: SGHTA, FQGNSA. The length of the CDR3 is 14 residues. V lost 5 bases to trimming and J lost 7 bases; unmatched junction nucleotides: 9.

The rearrangement joins TRBV20-1 to TRBJ1-1, with 7 bases aligning to TRBD1. V was pared by 3 bases and J by 5 bases, with 12 bases of the junction left unmatched. The CDR3 length is 15 residues. Germline-derived CDR1 and CDR2 are DFQATT and SNEGSKA (reference sequence). The CDR3: CSASTGVRRNTEAFF. DNA of the CDR3: TGCAGTGCTAGCACAGGGGTCCGGAGGAATACTGAAGCTTTCTTT.

This clonotype was observed many times. The chain couples TRBV7-2 to TRBJ2-6; the D gene is possibly TRBD1 (6 bases). With 3 bases removed from V and 2 bases from J, the gap between germline ends came to 11 bases. The CDR3 extends over 16 amino acids. Looked up from germline, CDR1 is SGHTA and CDR2 is FQGNSA. The chain's CDR3 is CASSLHRAPGANVLTF. The CDR3 nucleotides read TGTGCCAGCAGCTTGCACAGGGCGCCTGGGGCCAACGTCCTGACTTTC.

This clonotype was picked up a small number of times. The chain joins TRBV7-2 to TRBJ2-5, with 9 positions matching TRBD1. Trimming cost V 3 bases and J 5 bases; bases outside gene matches: 7. The CDR3 consists of 15 residues. Germline V gene data show CDR1 as SGHTA and CDR2 as FQGNSA. The CDR3 DNA sequence: TGTGCCAGCAGCTTCACGGGACAGGGTAGGGAGACCCAGTACTTC. This translates into CASSFTGQGRETQYF.

For this clonotype: A much larger clone lies one base from this, so it may be a read error. The J gene is TRBJ2-5, the V gene TRBV7-8; TRBD2 agrees at 9 bases. Germline V gene lookup returns CDR1 SGHVS and CDR2 FQNEAQ. The V and J ends lost 5 bases and 11 bases, in that order; junction bases with no gene match: 21. This CDR3 contains 17 residues. The CDR3 DNA follows: TGTGCCAGCAGCCGTAGACTCCTTAGCGGGGGCCGGGGTGAGCAGTACTTC. This codes for CASSRRLLSGGRGEQYF.

This clonotype has ten or more counts. V usage is TRBV29-1 and J usage is TRBJ2-1; 8 nucleotides align to TRBD2. Germline assignment: CDR1 SQVTM and CDR2 ANQGSEA. J was trimmed by 3 bases and V by 1 base; bases with no gene match: 8. The CDR3 extends over 16 amino acids. The CDR3 reads CSVEVARGGGYNEQFF. In nucleotides, the CDR3 is TGCAGCGTTGAAGTTGCCCGGGGGGGCGGCTACAATGAGCAGTTCTTC.

In this sample, this clonotype turned up a few times. A clone one base away is much larger, so this may be a read error. The V call is TRBV9, the J call TRBJ2-1, with a possible D match to TRBD2 (6 bases). The end of the DNA fits TRBJ2-7 better, so the J call may be wrong. CDR1 and CDR2 from the germline V gene are SGDLS and YYNGEE. The CDR3 sequence is 16 residues long. The CDR3 is CASSPRPGGSYNEQYF. The DNA of the CDR3 is TGTGCCAGCAGCCCCCGCCCTGGGGGGTCCTACAATGAGCAGTACTTC.

This chain connects TRBV20-1 to TRBJ1-2, with D perhaps TRBD1 (5 bases). V shed 6 bases and J shed 1 base, with 9 bases lying between them. CDR1 and CDR2 (germline): DFQATT, SNEGSKA (reference sequence). The CDR3 runs to 12 residues. The CDR3 DNA is TGCAGTGCCAGGGTCCTTAACTATGGCTACACCTTC. Amino acid sequence: CSARVLNYGYTF.

In its sample, this clonotype was seen many times. This chain connects TRBV6-2 or TRBV6-3 to TRBJ2-3; tentatively, D is TRBD2 (6 bases). Germline lookup yields CDR1 MNHEY and CDR2 SVGEGT. Trimming took off 5 bases at V and 4 bases at J, with 19 bases between the two ends. The CDR3 contains 16 residues. CDR3 region: CASSPQMRGGADTQYF. CDR3 in DNA: TGTGCCAGCAGTCCTCAGATGCGGGGTGGCGCAGATACGCAGTATTTT.

This clonotype occurred many times. The V gene is TRBV27, the J gene TRBJ1-2; no definite D call. The CDR3 is 12 residues long. Trimming removed 5 bases from V and 8 bases from J, with 12 bases in between. The germline V gene encodes CDR1 MNHEY and CDR2 SMNVEV (reference sequence). CDR3 sequence: CASSRSGLGYTF. The CDR3 nucleotides read TGTGCCAGCAGTCGGTCGGGGTTAGGCTACACCTTC.

This clonotype has more than one count but fewer than ten. This rearrangement joins TRBV7-3 to TRBJ1-1, with 9 bases aligning to TRBD1. Germline CDR1 and CDR2: SGHTA and FQGTGA. V was pared by 6 bases and J by 0 bases, with 5 bases of the junction left unmatched. This CDR3 comprises 15 residues. DNA for the CDR3: TGTGCCAGCAGGATGACAGGGGGAATGAACACTGAAGCTTTCTTT. It codes for CASRMTGGMNTEAFF.

This clonotype was seen a few times. V usage is TRBV5-6 and J usage is TRBJ1-4, with 8 bases that match TRBD1. The CDR3 has 15 amino acids. Germline values: CDR1 SGHDT, CDR2 YYEEEE. Trimming cost V 2 bases and J 6 bases; bases outside gene matches: 6. The CDR3 region is CASSLSGTGDEKLFF. CDR3 DNA: TGTGCCAGCAGCTTATCCGGGACAGGAGATGAAAAACTGTTTTTT.

The V call is TRBV9, the J call TRBJ1-1; D unresolved. The CDR3 spans 14 residues. Germline V gene data show CDR1 as SGDLS and CDR2 as YYNGEE. The V gene lost 0 bases and the J gene lost 1 base, with 7 bases spanning the gap. In DNA, the CDR3 is TGTGCCAGCAGCGTAGTTATCGAGAACACTGAAGCTTTCTTT. This sequence encodes CASSVVIENTEAFF.

In its sample, this clonotype was seen a few times. The chain carries TRBV9 and TRBJ1-1; D is undetermined. This CDR3 contains 13 residues. Trimming removed 4 bases at V and 6 bases at J, with 13 bases between. Per the germline V gene, CDR1 is SGDLS and CDR2 is YYNGEE. The CDR3: CASSLSIGAEAFF. CDR3 in DNA: TGTGCCAGCAGCCTGTCGATTGGCGCTGAAGCTTTCTTT. Full variable domain (missing parts from reference TRBV9 and TRBJ1-1): DSGVTQTPKHLITATGQRVTLRCSPRSGDLSVYWYQQSLDQGLQFLIQYYNGEERAKGNILERFSAQQFPDLHSELNLSSLELGDSALYFCASSLSIGAEAFFGQGTRLTVV.